This T cell receptor beta chain was recorded in a study of blood T cells in healthy people across ages (dated by TCRdb to the mid-2010s). Broadly, across the study: In model experiments, template switching captured about one uniquely barcoded TCR beta cDNA molecule for every two T cells. Four age groups were formed from the donors: young (average approximately 16 years), middle-aged (just under 40), aged (62) and long-lived (around 82). Donors of different ages were randomly distributed across sequencing lanes to avoid experimental bias. Age-related changes in TCR beta repertoire diversity were measured in the study by deep sequencing normalized with unique cDNA molecular identifiers. For two donors (one aged 18 to 30 and one aged 80 or older), the study analyzed two additional independent replicas of 1 million unique cDNA reads from the same blood draw. General study outcomes and caveats: Conclusive comparison of naive and antigen-experienced compartments was prevented by the profiling of bulk unsorted PBMCs. Compared with the aged group, the long-lived group had more naive CD4+ T cells, fewer expanded clones and increased TCR diversity, a pattern suggesting age selection. Donor CMV infection status was unknown, potentially confounding age-related changes in expanded clonotypes. Total diversity estimates from one million sequenced T cells were considered lower bounds and underestimates. Observed TCR beta diversity correlated strongly with the percentage of naive T cells measured by flow cytometry. As age increased, observed TCR beta diversity per million T cells dropped in a roughly linear way, and a significant reduction was already evident by age 40.

The protocol used for the library was 5' RACE. The sequencer listed for this sample is Illumina HiSeq 2500. The second PCR ran for about 7 to 11 cycles and used a J-beta primer mix along with a sample-barcoded 5' primer. A template-switch 5' adaptor carrying 12 random nucleotides introduced a unique molecular identifier onto each TCR beta cDNA molecule. At least 2.5 million CDR3-containing paired-end reads were obtained from each sample. The Mint cDNA synthesis kit, primed by a TRBC-specific oligonucleotide, was used to synthesize first-strand cDNA from all RNA. Following uracil-DNA glycosylase treatment, all cDNA underwent a first 18-cycle PCR with the universal primers M1SS and BC2_uni_R. The published analysis was carried out like this. Normalization of each sample was performed by random selection of 1 million high-quality reads, each carrying a distinct molecular identifier. Reads with shared molecular identifiers were discarded instead of being binned into consensus sequences. MiTCR, set to a Q25 quality threshold and the strictest error-elimination algorithm, was used for CDR3 identification, clonotype clustering and error correction. A nonparametric unseen species model using Euler transformation provided a lower-bound estimate of total TCR beta diversity. TCRdb reran the public reads through fastp at Q25 and MiXCR, keeping productive beta chains. Each CDR3 protein appears once, grouped with its most common genes and DNA. V and J calls and clone size were set by TCRdb, not the authors. The sample table holds about 1.4 million distinct CDR3 sequences, of which around 59% were seen once. 6.5% to 8.5% of the sample belongs to the ten largest clones.

The germline V gene gives CDR1 as SGHAT and CDR2 as FQNNGV. The CDR3 covers 17 residues, taking in both the cysteine and the phenylalanine. CDR3 DNA is the only sequence kept; it has 51 bases, read in frame from the first base. The roughly 42 donors, aged about 6 to 90 years, were systemically healthy Caucasian individuals from Russia. Each donor gave ten milliliters of peripheral blood, collected into EDTA-treated Vacutainer tubes. Ficoll-Paque density-gradient centrifugation was used to isolate PBMCs, with at least 6.5 million obtained per sample. Trizol reagent was used to extract total RNA from PBMCs, with at least 6 micrograms per sample. Naive CD45RAhigh/CD27high T cell percentages were measured by flow cytometry on a PBMC aliquot from every donor. In regard to this clonotype: Which antigen it targets is not known. The junction departs from germline at one end; a sequencing error may be responsible.

This TCR derives from a man aged 18 to 35 in good health. The chain couples TRBV11-2 to TRBJ2-7, with 10 bases in between that match TRBD2. Specimen: blood. CDR3 region: CANSYTSGENLPYEQYF. The DNA is as follows: TGTGCCAACAGCTACACTAGCGGGGAGAATTTACCCTACGAGCAGTACTTC.